These T cell receptor beta chains were read from a single sample in a study of cytomegalovirus exposure and HLA in healthy donors. Only in-frame clones appear in the TCRdb table, and some are missing; sequencing was by immunoSEQ multiplex PCR. This sample has roughly 240,000 clones, with approximately 90% found just once. The specimen was PBMCs. Source of these receptors: a man between 18 and 35 years old in good health and CMV-seronegative. Each CDR3 is given with its conserved first and last residue. The order of the fields is clone size, J gene, V gene, CDR3 length, D gene, CDR3 protein, CDR3 DNA. The D gene is left open where the match is weak. Rows may omit the clone size; those that give it use once, few, many or a size class.

clone_size: once
j_call: TRBJ2-3
v_call: TRBV28
cdr3_length: 15
d_call: -
cdr3_aa: CASSLAVPYSDTQYF
cdr3_nt: TGTGCCAGCAGTTTAGCGGTTCCCTACTCCGATACGCAGTATTTT

clone_size: -
j_call: TRBJ2-1
v_call: TRBV28
cdr3_length: 14
d_call: TRBD1
cdr3_aa: CASSPGQNYNEQFF
cdr3_nt: TGTGCCAGCAGCCCGGGACAGAACTACAATGAGCAGTTCTTC

clone_size: -
j_call: TRBJ2-7
v_call: TRBV27
cdr3_length: 13
d_call: -
cdr3_aa: CASSPDSTYEQYF
cdr3_nt: TGTGCCAGCAGTCCGGACAGTACCTACGAGCAGTACTTC

clone_size: -
j_call: TRBJ2-7
v_call: TRBV28
cdr3_length: 14
d_call: -
cdr3_aa: CASSSTGPLYEQYF
cdr3_nt: TGTGCCAGCAGTTCTACAGGACCGCTCTACGAGCAGTACTTC

clone_size: -
j_call: TRBJ1-4
v_call: TRBV5-1
cdr3_length: 14
d_call: TRBD1
cdr3_aa: CASSFKGQDEKLFF
cdr3_nt: TGCGCCAGCAGCTTCAAGGGACAGGATGAAAAACTGTTTTTT

clone_size: -
j_call: TRBJ2-5
v_call: TRBV9
cdr3_length: 17
d_call: TRBD2
cdr3_aa: CASSVEPSGRGGETQYF
cdr3_nt: TGTGCCAGCAGCGTAGAGCCCAGCGGGAGGGGCGGAGAGACCCAGTACTTC

clone_size: -
j_call: TRBJ2-5
v_call: TRBV5-4
cdr3_length: 14
d_call: -
cdr3_aa: CASSSRDYQETQYF
cdr3_nt: TGTGCCAGCAGCTCCCGGGACTACCAAGAGACCCAGTACTTC

clone_size: -
j_call: TRBJ1-2
v_call: TRBV2
cdr3_length: 14
d_call: -
cdr3_aa: CASSLGGRNYGYTF
cdr3_nt: TGTGCCAGCAGTTTGGGGGGGCGCAACTATGGCTACACCTTC

clone_size: once
j_call: TRBJ1-4
v_call: TRBV4-3
cdr3_length: 17
d_call: -
cdr3_aa: CASSQDGRRGAGEKLFF
cdr3_nt: TGCGCCAGCAGCCAAGATGGGAGGAGGGGCGCGGGTGAAAAACTGTTTTTT

clone_size: -
j_call: TRBJ2-2
v_call: TRBV5-4
cdr3_length: 15
d_call: -
cdr3_aa: CASSGVSPNTGELFF
cdr3_nt: TGTGCCAGCTCCGGAGTGAGTCCGAACACCGGGGAGCTGTTTTTT

clone_size: -
j_call: TRBJ2-3
v_call: TRBV7-3
cdr3_length: 16
d_call: TRBD1
cdr3_aa: CASSLFPGQGADTQYF
cdr3_nt: TGTGCCAGCAGCCTCTTCCCGGGACAGGGGGCAGATACGCAGTATTTT

clone_size: -
j_call: TRBJ2-7
v_call: TRBV15
cdr3_length: 13
d_call: TRBD1
cdr3_aa: CATSRDRSYEQYF
cdr3_nt: TGTGCCACCAGCCGGGACAGATCCTACGAGCAGTACTTC

clone_size: -
j_call: TRBJ1-3
v_call: TRBV4-3
cdr3_length: 13
d_call: -
cdr3_aa: CASSQDQRNTIYF
cdr3_nt: TGCGCCAGCAGCCAAGATCAGAGAAACACCATATATTTT

clone_size: -
j_call: TRBJ2-7
v_call: TRBV7-9
cdr3_length: 14
d_call: -
cdr3_aa: CASSSRSGAYEQYF
cdr3_nt: TGTGCCAGCAGCTCTCGTAGCGGAGCTTACGAGCAGTACTTC

clone_size: -
j_call: TRBJ1-1
v_call: TRBV6-5
cdr3_length: 13
d_call: TRBD1
cdr3_aa: CASSARTGREAFF
cdr3_nt: TGTGCCAGCAGTGCGCGGACAGGACGTGAAGCTTTCTTT

clone_size: few
j_call: TRBJ2-7
v_call: TRBV19
cdr3_length: 14
d_call: TRBD1
cdr3_aa: CASRRTGGMYEQYF
cdr3_nt: TGTGCCAGTAGACGGACAGGGGGCATGTACGAGCAGTACTTC

clone_size: -
j_call: TRBJ2-1
v_call: TRBV4-1
cdr3_length: 17
d_call: -
cdr3_aa: CASSQGRGGGRYNEQFF
cdr3_nt: TGCGCCAGCAGCCAAGGACGTGGCGGGGGCCGATACAATGAGCAGTTCTTC

clone_size: -
j_call: TRBJ2-7
v_call: TRBV18
cdr3_length: 14
d_call: -
cdr3_aa: CASSPLVPGYEQYF
cdr3_nt: TGTGCCAGCTCACCACTAGTCCCTGGCTACGAGCAGTACTTC

clone_size: -
j_call: TRBJ2-7
v_call: TRBV6-5
cdr3_length: 12
d_call: -
cdr3_aa: CASRDSTYEQYF
cdr3_nt: TGTGCCAGCAGGGACTCGACCTACGAGCAGTACTTC

clone_size: once
j_call: TRBJ1-2
v_call: TRBV2
cdr3_length: 14
d_call: -
cdr3_aa: CASSEGLAGPGYTF
cdr3_nt: TGTGCCAGCAGCGAAGGGTTAGCAGGGCCTGGCTACACCTTC

clone_size: once
j_call: TRBJ2-3
v_call: TRBV2
cdr3_length: 15
d_call: -
cdr3_aa: CASTPGVSGRGTQYF
cdr3_nt: TGTGCCAGCACTCCTGGAGTTAGCGGCCGGGGTACGCAGTATTTT

clone_size: -
j_call: TRBJ2-7
v_call: TRBV6-6
cdr3_length: 12
d_call: -
cdr3_aa: CASRTGSYEQYF
cdr3_nt: TGTGCCAGCAGGACGGGCTCCTACGAGCAGTACTTC

clone_size: once
j_call: TRBJ2-7
v_call: TRBV27
cdr3_length: 15
d_call: TRBD1
cdr3_aa: CASSLWDRGRNEQYF
cdr3_nt: TGTGCCAGCAGTTTATGGGACAGGGGTAGGAACGAGCAGTACTTC

clone_size: -
j_call: TRBJ2-1
v_call: TRBV5-1
cdr3_length: 11
d_call: -
cdr3_aa: CASSLNREQFF
cdr3_nt: TGCGCCAGCAGCTTGAATCGTGAGCAGTTCTTC

clone_size: -
j_call: TRBJ2-7
v_call: TRBV7-2
cdr3_length: 17
d_call: TRBD2
cdr3_aa: CASSAKGGTSGLHEQYF
cdr3_nt: TGTGCCAGCAGCGCGAAGGGGGGGACTAGCGGTCTCCACGAGCAGTACTTC

clone_size: -
j_call: TRBJ2-3
v_call: TRBV5-1
cdr3_length: 16
d_call: TRBD1
cdr3_aa: CASSLWGQGVQDTQYF
cdr3_nt: TGCGCCAGCAGCTTGTGGGGACAGGGGGTTCAAGATACGCAGTATTTT

clone_size: -
j_call: TRBJ1-6
v_call: TRBV7-2
cdr3_length: 12
d_call: -
cdr3_aa: CASSLQNSPLHF
cdr3_nt: TGTGCCAGCAGCTTACAGAATTCACCCCTCCACTTT

clone_size: -
j_call: TRBJ1-2
v_call: TRBV30
cdr3_length: 11
d_call: -
cdr3_aa: CACGGEGGYTF
cdr3_nt: TGTGCCTGCGGGGGGGAGGGCGGCTACACCTTC

clone_size: -
j_call: TRBJ2-3
v_call: TRBV2
cdr3_length: 19
d_call: TRBD2
cdr3_aa: CASSNWTSGGPTSTDTQYF
cdr3_nt: TGTGCCAGCAGTAACTGGACTAGCGGGGGGCCCACTAGCACAGATACGCAGTATTTT

clone_size: -
j_call: TRBJ1-2
v_call: TRBV28
cdr3_length: 14
d_call: TRBD1
cdr3_aa: CASSSQQGFVGYTF
cdr3_nt: TGTGCCAGCAGTTCCCAACAGGGGTTTGTAGGCTACACCTTC

clone_size: -
j_call: TRBJ2-1
v_call: TRBV6-5
cdr3_length: 14
d_call: TRBD2
cdr3_aa: CASSYGTTNNEQFF
cdr3_nt: TGTGCCAGCAGTTACGGGACTACCAACAATGAGCAGTTCTTC

clone_size: -
j_call: TRBJ2-7
v_call: TRBV7-2
cdr3_length: 16
d_call: -
cdr3_aa: CASSLAKAQSSYEQYF
cdr3_nt: TGTGCCAGCAGCTTAGCTAAAGCGCAGAGCTCCTACGAGCAGTACTTC

clone_size: -
j_call: TRBJ1-1
v_call: TRBV18
cdr3_length: 13
d_call: -
cdr3_aa: CASSQDMNTEAFF
cdr3_nt: TGTGCCAGCTCCCAAGACATGAACACTGAAGCTTTCTTT

clone_size: once
j_call: TRBJ2-1
v_call: TRBV27
cdr3_length: 15
d_call: TRBD2
cdr3_aa: CASSLSGASYNEQFF
cdr3_nt: TGTGCCAGCAGTTTAAGCGGGGCATCCTACAATGAGCAGTTCTTC

clone_size: -
j_call: TRBJ2-5
v_call: TRBV5-1
cdr3_length: 14
d_call: -
cdr3_aa: CASSLAPTEETQYF
cdr3_nt: TGCGCCAGCAGCTTGGCCCCGACAGAAGAGACCCAGTACTTC

clone_size: -
j_call: TRBJ2-6
v_call: TRBV9
cdr3_length: 16
d_call: -
cdr3_aa: CASSVGRGTGANVLTF
cdr3_nt: TGTGCCAGCAGCGTAGGTAGGGGGACTGGGGCCAACGTCCTGACTTTC

clone_size: -
j_call: TRBJ2-3
v_call: TRBV7-8
cdr3_length: 16
d_call: -
cdr3_aa: CASSPRREGGGDTQYF
cdr3_nt: TGTGCCAGCAGCCCCCGTAGAGAAGGGGGTGGAGATACGCAGTATTTT

clone_size: -
j_call: TRBJ2-2
v_call: TRBV28
cdr3_length: 15
d_call: TRBD2
cdr3_aa: CASSGTSWNTGELFF
cdr3_nt: TGTGCCAGCAGTGGGACTAGTTGGAACACCGGGGAGCTGTTTTTT

clone_size: -
j_call: TRBJ1-1
v_call: TRBV29-1
cdr3_length: 13
d_call: TRBD1
cdr3_aa: CSGEAGGYTEAFF
cdr3_nt: TGCAGCGGTGAAGCAGGGGGGTACACTGAAGCTTTCTTT

clone_size: once
j_call: TRBJ1-5
v_call: TRBV6-4
cdr3_length: 14
d_call: TRBD1
cdr3_aa: CASNRGYSNQPQHF
cdr3_nt: TGTGCCAGCAACAGGGGGTACAGCAATCAGCCCCAGCATTTT

clone_size: -
j_call: TRBJ1-4
v_call: TRBV23-1
cdr3_length: 13
d_call: -
cdr3_aa: CASSQAGGEKLFF
cdr3_nt: TGCGCCAGCAGTCAAGCGGGAGGCGAAAAACTGTTTTTT

clone_size: -
j_call: TRBJ2-1
v_call: TRBV27
cdr3_length: 18
d_call: TRBD2
cdr3_aa: CASSFWRTSGRDYNEQFF
cdr3_nt: TGTGCCAGCAGTTTCTGGCGGACTAGCGGGAGGGACTACAATGAGCAGTTCTTC

clone_size: -
j_call: TRBJ1-5
v_call: TRBV4-1
cdr3_length: 18
d_call: TRBD1
cdr3_aa: CASSHTTWTGGADQPQHF
cdr3_nt: TGCGCCAGCAGCCATACGACCTGGACAGGGGGGGCCGATCAGCCCCAGCATTTT

clone_size: -
j_call: TRBJ2-7
v_call: TRBV10-3
cdr3_length: 15
d_call: TRBD1
cdr3_aa: CAISERDREAYEQYF
cdr3_nt: TGTGCCATCAGTGAACGGGACAGGGAGGCCTACGAGCAGTACTTC

clone_size: -
j_call: TRBJ2-1
v_call: TRBV15
cdr3_length: 14
d_call: TRBD2
cdr3_aa: CATGLARYNNEQFF
cdr3_nt: TGTGCCACGGGACTAGCGAGATATAACAATGAGCAGTTCTTC

clone_size: -
j_call: TRBJ1-1
v_call: TRBV30
cdr3_length: 16
d_call: TRBD1
cdr3_aa: CASNLRDRRMNTEAFF
cdr3_nt: TGTGCCTCCAACCTCCGGGACAGGAGGATGAACACTGAAGCTTTCTTT

clone_size: -
j_call: TRBJ1-1
v_call: TRBV21-1
cdr3_length: 19
d_call: -
cdr3_aa: CASSKRGTGGAYMYTEAFF
cdr3_nt: TGTGCCAGCAGCAAAAGGGGGACAGGGGGCGCATATATGTACACTGAAGCTTTCTTT

clone_size: -
j_call: TRBJ2-2
v_call: TRBV4-2
cdr3_length: 17
d_call: TRBD2
cdr3_aa: CASSQDLGRAGAGELFF
cdr3_nt: TGTGCCAGCAGCCAAGATCTTGGTAGGGCGGGAGCCGGGGAGCTGTTTTTT

clone_size: few
j_call: TRBJ2-5
v_call: TRBV27
cdr3_length: 15
d_call: -
cdr3_aa: CASSLGGLSQETQYF
cdr3_nt: TGTGCCAGCAGTTTAGGTGGCCTCTCCCAAGAGACCCAGTACTTC

clone_size: -
j_call: TRBJ1-1
v_call: TRBV4-3
cdr3_length: 13
d_call: -
cdr3_aa: CASSQDLGGEAFF
cdr3_nt: TGCGCCAGCAGCCAGGACTTGGGCGGGGAAGCTTTCTTT

clone_size: -
j_call: TRBJ2-7
v_call: TRBV27
cdr3_length: 13
d_call: TRBD2
cdr3_aa: CASSSGATYEQYF
cdr3_nt: TGTGCCAGCAGCAGCGGGGCTACCTACGAGCAGTACTTC

clone_size: -
j_call: TRBJ2-5
v_call: TRBV9
cdr3_length: 15
d_call: -
cdr3_aa: CASSGGGPLEETQYF
cdr3_nt: TGTGCCAGCAGCGGGGGGGGCCCGTTGGAAGAGACCCAGTACTTC

clone_size: -
j_call: TRBJ2-7
v_call: TRBV5-6
cdr3_length: 14
d_call: TRBD1
cdr3_aa: CASSPPGGAYEQYF
cdr3_nt: TGTGCCAGCAGTCCCCCAGGGGGCGCCTACGAGCAGTACTTC

clone_size: -
j_call: TRBJ2-4
v_call: TRBV11-3
cdr3_length: 18
d_call: -
cdr3_aa: CASSLDRGRAQAKNIQYF
cdr3_nt: TGTGCCAGCAGCTTAGATAGGGGCAGGGCTCAAGCCAAAAACATTCAGTACTTC

clone_size: -
j_call: TRBJ1-6
v_call: TRBV5-6
cdr3_length: 16
d_call: -
cdr3_aa: CASSLGDTTYNSPLHF
cdr3_nt: TGTGCCAGCAGCTTGGGAGATACTACCTATAATTCACCCCTCCACTTT

clone_size: -
j_call: TRBJ2-7
v_call: TRBV4-3
cdr3_length: 14
d_call: TRBD1
cdr3_aa: CASSQGQGLGEQYF
cdr3_nt: TGCGCCAGCAGCCAAGGACAGGGGTTGGGCGAGCAGTACTTC

clone_size: few
j_call: TRBJ1-3
v_call: TRBV19
cdr3_length: 14
d_call: -
cdr3_aa: CASTHPLLGNTIYF
cdr3_nt: TGTGCCAGTACTCATCCACTGCTTGGAAACACCATATATTTT

clone_size: -
j_call: TRBJ2-3
v_call: TRBV2
cdr3_length: 15
d_call: TRBD2
cdr3_aa: CASSEMRGITDTQYF
cdr3_nt: TGTGCCAGCAGTGAAATGCGGGGGATCACAGATACGCAGTATTTT

clone_size: -
j_call: TRBJ2-7
v_call: TRBV6-5
cdr3_length: 15
d_call: TRBD1
cdr3_aa: CASRDGGQGASEQYF
cdr3_nt: TGTGCCAGCAGGGACGGAGGACAGGGGGCTTCCGAGCAGTACTTC